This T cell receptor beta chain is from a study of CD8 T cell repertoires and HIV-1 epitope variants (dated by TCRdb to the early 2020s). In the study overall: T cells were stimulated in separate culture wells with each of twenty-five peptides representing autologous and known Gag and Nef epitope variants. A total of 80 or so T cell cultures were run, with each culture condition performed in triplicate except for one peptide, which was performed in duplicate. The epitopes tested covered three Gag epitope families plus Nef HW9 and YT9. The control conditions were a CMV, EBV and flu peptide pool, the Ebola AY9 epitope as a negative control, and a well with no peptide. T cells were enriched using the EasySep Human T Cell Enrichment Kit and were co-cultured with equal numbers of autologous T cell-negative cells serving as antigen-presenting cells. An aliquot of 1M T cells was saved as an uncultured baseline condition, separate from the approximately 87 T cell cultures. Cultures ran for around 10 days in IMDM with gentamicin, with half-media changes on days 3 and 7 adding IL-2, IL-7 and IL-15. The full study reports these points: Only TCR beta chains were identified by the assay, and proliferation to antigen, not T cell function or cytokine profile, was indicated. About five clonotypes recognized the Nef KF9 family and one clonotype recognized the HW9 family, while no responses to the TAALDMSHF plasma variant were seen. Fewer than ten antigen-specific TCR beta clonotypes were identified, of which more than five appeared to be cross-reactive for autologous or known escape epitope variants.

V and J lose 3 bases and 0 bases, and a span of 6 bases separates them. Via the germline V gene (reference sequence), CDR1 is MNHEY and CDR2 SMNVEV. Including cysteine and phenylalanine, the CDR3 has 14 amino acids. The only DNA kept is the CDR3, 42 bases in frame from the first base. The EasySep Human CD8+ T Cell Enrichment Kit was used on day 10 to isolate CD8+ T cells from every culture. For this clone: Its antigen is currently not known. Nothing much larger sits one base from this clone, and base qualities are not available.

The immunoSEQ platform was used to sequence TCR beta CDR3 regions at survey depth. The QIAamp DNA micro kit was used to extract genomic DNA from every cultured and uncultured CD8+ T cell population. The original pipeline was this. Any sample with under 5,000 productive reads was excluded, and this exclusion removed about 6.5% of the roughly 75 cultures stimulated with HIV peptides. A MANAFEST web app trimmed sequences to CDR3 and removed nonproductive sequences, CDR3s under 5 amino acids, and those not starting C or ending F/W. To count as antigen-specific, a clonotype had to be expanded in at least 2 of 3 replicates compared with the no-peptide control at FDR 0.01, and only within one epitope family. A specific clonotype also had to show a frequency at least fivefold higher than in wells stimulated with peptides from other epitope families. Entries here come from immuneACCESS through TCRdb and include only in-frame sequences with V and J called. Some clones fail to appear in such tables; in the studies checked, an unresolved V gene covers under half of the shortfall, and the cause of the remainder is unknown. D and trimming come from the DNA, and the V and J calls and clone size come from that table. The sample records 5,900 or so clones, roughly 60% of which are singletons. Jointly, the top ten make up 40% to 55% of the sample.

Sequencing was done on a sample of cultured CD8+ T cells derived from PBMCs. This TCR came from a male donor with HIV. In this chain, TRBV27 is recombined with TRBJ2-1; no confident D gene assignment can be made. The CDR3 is CASSFISSYNEQFF. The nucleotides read TGTGCCAGCAGTTTTATAAGCTCCTACAATGAGCAGTTCTTC.